Listed below are T cell receptor beta chains from one sample, sequenced in a study of blood T cell repertoires in COVID-19. Assay used: immunoSEQ multiplex PCR; TCRdb lists only in-frame clones, some missing. The sample has 150,000 to 200,000 clones, around four fifths seen once. Specimen: peripheral blood. These receptors originate from a woman aged 70 to 79 who had recovered from COVID-19. Each CDR3 is given without its conserved first and last residue. The order of the fields is CDR3 length, V gene, CDR3 protein.

17 | TRBV2 | ASSEAGPRERGATDTQY
13 | TRBV9 | ASSVGGGWTGELF
12 | TRBV30 | AWSAGQLNSPLH
10 | TRBV7-3 | ASSDPGVPYT
12 | TRBV11-3 | ASSFEDRNTEAF
13 | TRBV5-5 | ASSALAGLYNEQF
9 | TRBV11-2 | ASRIRGEQY
12 | TRBV3-1/TRBV3-2 | ASTPQGVQETQY
13 | TRBV5-4 | ASSRQDHSGNTIY
13 | TRBV24-1 | ATSEGQGLNQPQH
13 | TRBV19 | ASSSGRGRLYGYT
13 | TRBV5-6 | ASSLDVGASYGYT
15 | TRBV3-1/TRBV3-2 | ASSQDRLAGVPDTQY
13 | TRBV18 | ASSPPTGRDQPQH
12 | TRBV19 | ASKIQELAYGYT
12 | TRBV3-1/TRBV3-2 | ASSPRGRHTEAF
11 | TRBV9 | ASSVAGTDGYT
11 | TRBV6-5 | ASSTTSGGLQF
13 | TRBV5-4 | ASSYPGQSPYEQY
14 | TRBV11-1 | ASSPLWTGGVDEAF
12 | TRBV6-6 | ASSYGTSGNEQY
15 | TRBV10-3 | ATKGSSGGSLTDTQY
9 | TRBV6-2/TRBV6-3 | ASSRGPEAF
13 | TRBV6-1 | ASSEVGGAQDGYT
14 | TRBV20-1 | SASGLAGAHPYEQY
12 | TRBV6-6 | ASSYGTLWETQY
14 | TRBV15 | ATSTIAGVGGGELF
12 | TRBV9 | ASSVVAGGGGYT
13 | TRBV18 | ASSPVPGQFYGYT
10 | TRBV6-5 | ASRTDSNEQY
13 | TRBV18 | ASSPLTGLNEKLF
11 | TRBV12-3/TRBV12-4 | ASILGGNTEAF
8 | TRBV20-1 | SAQRNEQF
12 | TRBV3-1/TRBV3-2 | ASSLDRVHQPQH
12 | TRBV6-5 | ASSPNRGRYEQY
13 | TRBV7-2 | ASSLSRAASYEQY
13 | TRBV7-8 | ASSLGRRRSYGYT
17 | TRBV19 | ASSIDQLGQAYSNQPQH
11 | TRBV6-5 | ASSYQGHTEAF
16 | TRBV7-3 | ASSLPGLAGGPTGELF
11 | TRBV6-5 | ASAQDLNYGYT
11 | TRBV6-5 | ASSEGPGREQY
14 | TRBV4-1 | ASSQETGTSGNTIY
13 | TRBV5-1 | ASSLASRGTDTQY
13 | TRBV7-9 | ASSRGASDYNEQF
11 | TRBV5-1 | ASNGQGANEQY
13 | TRBV19 | ASSPGTGGTYEQY
17 | TRBV4-1 | ASSQDLGPMGLDLNEQF
11 | TRBV7-3 | ASSRNTGDGYT
13 | TRBV4-3 | ASSPRLAGSYEQY
13 | TRBV7-9 | ASSLPRGADYGYT
13 | TRBV6-5 | ASSALGGGRDEQY
12 | TRBV16 | ASSQSRLNYGYT
12 | TRBV2 | ASTFIQGSYEQY
15 | TRBV13 | ASSSSPLLDRHYGYT
13 | TRBV6-6 | ASSKLAGGPYEQY
12 | TRBV5-1 | ASSSRVAKNIQY
11 | TRBV5-1 | ASSPGPNEKLF
13 | TRBV18 | ASSPASRGNTEAF
13 | TRBV7-6 | ASSPDSLSGNTIY